The 8 T cell receptor beta chains below come from one sample, sequenced in a study of shared clonotypes between healthy human individuals. Data came from immunoSEQ multiplex PCR; TCRdb stores just in-frame clones and leaves some out. The table lists 2 million to 2.5 million clones, 85% to 95% of them singletons. Sequencing was carried out using naive CD4+ T cells from PBMCs. Subset: CD45RA+ positively selected. The receptors were gathered from a man younger than 35 in good health. Some clones in this sample may be carry-over from other donors' samples.

V gene TRBV7-6 combines with J gene TRBJ2-3, with TRBD1 identical over 8 bases. The CDR3 sequence is 15 residues long. Germline loops: CDR1 SGHVS, CDR2 FNYEAQ. V lost 5 bases to trimming and J lost 4 bases; unmatched junction nucleotides: 8. CDR3 in amino acids: CASSTAQGASDTQYF. In nucleotides, the CDR3 is TGTGCCAGCAGCACAGCCCAGGGGGCGTCAGATACGCAGTATTTT. Full variable domain (outside the CDR3, taken from reference TRBV7-6 and TRBJ2-3): GAGVSQSPRYKVTKRGQDVALRCDPISGHVSLYWYRQALGQGPEFLTYFNYEAQQDKSGLPNDRFSAERPEGSISTLTIQRTEQRDSAMYRCASSTAQGASDTQYFGPGTRLTVL.

This chain links TRBV19 with TRBJ1-2; 8 bases map to TRBD1. The CDR3 spans 14 residues. The V segment lost 5 bases and the J segment 4 bases; nucleotides outside the gene matches: 6. Germline V gene data show CDR1 as LNHDA and CDR2 as SQIVND (reference sequence). The CDR3 DNA sequence: TGTGCCAGTAGTGTGCAGGGGGCCGGCTATGGCTACACCTTC. This gives the protein CASSVQGAGYGYTF.

The V and J genes are TRBV5-1 and TRBJ2-2, with 9 bases matching TRBD1. The CDR3 runs 17 residues. V lost 4 bases, J lost 5 bases, and 12 bases stayed unmatched. Germline CDR1 SGHRS, CDR2 YFSETQ. CDR3 residues: CASSPLQGALRTGELFF. CDR3 in DNA: TGCGCCAGCAGCCCCCTACAGGGGGCTCTAAGGACCGGGGAGCTGTTTTTT.

This clone was seen just once. V usage is TRBV6-4 and J usage is TRBJ2-7; 10 bases line up with TRBD1. V trimming: 6 bases; J trimming: 7 bases; junction bases outside the gene matches: 24. Germline V gene data show CDR1 as MRHNA and CDR2 as SNTAGT. The CDR3 is 19 amino acids. CDR3 in amino acids: CASRCPGDRGDENFREQYF. CDR3 in DNA: TGTGCCAGCAGGTGCCCCGGGGACAGGGGCGATGAGAACTTCCGGGAGCAGTACTTC.

The V call is TRBV7-3, the J call TRBJ2-1; D remains unclear. The CDR3 loop spans 16 amino acids. Germline V gene sequence: CDR1 SGHTA, CDR2 FQGTGA. V was shortened by 5 bases and J by 8 bases, with 22 bases between the two germline ends. CDR3 in amino acids: CASSPNGYNRLYEQFF. CDR3 DNA sequence: TGTGCCAGCAGCCCCAACGGGTACAACCGTCTATATGAGCAGTTCTTC. Combining the CDR3 with reference TRBV7-3 and TRBJ2-1 gives the whole variable domain GAGVSQTPSNKVTEKGKYVELRCDPISGHTALYWYRQSLGQGPEFLIYFQGTGAADDSGLPNDRFFAVRPEGSVSTLKIQRTERGDSAVYLCASSPNGYNRLYEQFFGPGTRLTVL.

The chain is built from TRBV5-1 and TRBJ2-1; 7 bases are a match to TRBD2. The junction had 16 bases not matched to a gene; V was cut back by 2 bases and J by 8 bases. The CDR3 runs 17 residues. The germline V gene has CDR1 SGHRS and CDR2 YFSETQ. The CDR3, as DNA: TGCGCCAGCAGCTTAGGTGGGAGGGCCGGCCGCCGCGATGAGCAGTTCTTC. The encoded protein is CASSLGGRAGRRDEQFF.

This CDR3 reads CASSRTGQVKNIQYF. Written as DNA, the CDR3 is TGTGCCAGCAGCCGCACGGGACAAGTCAAAAACATTCAGTACTTC. This rearrangement joins TRBV6-5 to TRBJ2-4; tentatively, D is TRBD1 (6 bases). Germline V lookup: CDR1 MNHEY, CDR2 SVGAGI. The V gene lost 6 bases and the J gene lost 3 bases, with 15 bases spanning the gap. The CDR3 loop spans 15 amino acids.

This chain links TRBV7-9 with TRBJ2-3; possibly TRBD1 for D (7 bases). The V end lost 6 bases, the J end lost 5 bases, and 18 bases lay between the germline ends. Germline CDR1 reads SEHNR; CDR2 reads FQNEAQ (reference sequence). The length of the CDR3 is 15 residues. The CDR3 protein is CASRSNRGGVDTQYF. The CDR3 DNA follows: TGTGCCAGCAGGTCCAACAGGGGAGGTGTAGATACGCAGTATTTT.